The 26 T cell receptor beta chains below come from one sample, sequenced in a study of blood T cell repertoires in COVID-19. Profiled with immunoSEQ multiplex PCR; TCRdb holds only in-frame clones, not every one. The sample lists about 200,000 clones; around 80% were seen once. The sequenced material came from peripheral blood. These TCRs come from a man in his fifties or sixties with active or convalescent COVID-19.

V gene TRBV5-1 combines with J gene TRBJ2-2, with a tentative D call TRBD1 (5 bases). Looked up from germline, CDR1 is SGHRS and CDR2 is YFSETQ. V was clipped by 4 bases and J by 1 base, with 14 bases between them. This CDR3 has 16 amino acids. The CDR3 nucleotides are TGCGCCAGCAGCCACCGACAGACCTGGAACACCGGGGAGCTGTTTTTT. It yields the protein CASSHRQTWNTGELFF. The whole variable domain, filled in from reference TRBV5-1 and TRBJ2-2, reads KAGVTQTPRYLIKTRGQQVTLSCSPISGHRSVSWYQQTPGQGLQFLFEYFSETQRNKGNFPGRFSGRQFSNSRSEMNVSTLELGDSALYLCASSHRQTWNTGELFFGEGSRLTVL.

The chain is built from TRBV7-9 and TRBJ1-5; possibly TRBD1 for D (5 bases). The V gene lost 2 bases and the J gene lost 5 bases, with 7 bases spanning the gap. CDR1 SEHNR and CDR2 FQNEAQ come from the germline V gene (reference sequence). The CDR3 has 13 amino acids. Written as DNA, the CDR3 is TGTGCCAGCAGCTTATGGGGGGATCAGCCCCAGCATTTT. Its translation: CASSLWGDQPQHF. Combining the CDR3 with reference TRBV7-9 and TRBJ1-5 gives the whole variable domain DTGVSQNPRHKITKRGQNVTFRCDPISEHNRLYWYRQTLGQGPEFLTYFQNEAQLEKSRLLSDRFSAERPKGSFSTLEIQRTEQGDSAMYLCASSLWGDQPQHFGDGTRLSIL.

This clone was seen just once. The chain has TRBV10-1 and TRBJ1-1; no firm D call. This CDR3 region has 12 residues. The ends were cut back, 3 bases at V and 5 bases at J, with 7 bases in the middle. CDR1 and CDR2 (germline): WNHNN, SYGVQD (reference sequence). The CDR3 region has the DNA TGCGCCAGCAGTGATCTGAGGACTGAAGCTTTCTTT. As protein: CASSDLRTEAFF.

The CDR3 nucleotides are TGTGCCAGTACCGGGACAGGGGGCGTTAGCCACGGCTACACCTTC. It codes for CASTGTGGVSHGYTF. The chain couples TRBV6-5 to TRBJ1-2, with 12 positions matching TRBD1. CDR1 MNHEY and CDR2 SVGAGI come from the germline V gene. The CDR3 covers 15 residues. V shed 9 bases and J 8 bases; nucleotides not matched to a gene: 13.

The V and J genes are TRBV6-4 and TRBJ2-5, with TRBD1 matching over 7 bases. CDR1 and CDR2 from the germline V gene are MRHNA and SNTAGT. The CDR3 extends over 10 amino acids. The CDR3 coding sequence is TGTCTTTCAGGGGGACAGACCCAGTACTTC. Its protein is CLSGGQTQYF.

This rearrangement joins TRBV7-9 to TRBJ2-1; 7 positions agree with TRBD1. The length of the CDR3 is 17 residues. In germline, CDR1 is SEHNR, CDR2 FQNEAQ (reference sequence). V lost 5 bases to trimming and J lost 5 bases; unmatched junction nucleotides: 15. The CDR3 coding sequence is TGTGCCAGCAGCCGAACCTTGACAGGGAATTGGAACAATGAGCAGTTCTTC. Translation: CASSRTLTGNWNNEQFF.

The rearrangement uses TRBV4-1 and TRBJ1-2; 10 bases align to TRBD1. The germline CDR1 and CDR2 sequences are MGHRA and YSYEKL. The trim removed 2 bases at V and 4 bases at J, leaving 4 bases unmatched. The CDR3 is 15 amino acids. CDR3 coding DNA: TGCGCCAGCAGCCAACCGGGACAGGGGCTCTATGGCTACACCTTC. Protein sequence: CASSQPGQGLYGYTF.

The V gene is TRBV7-3, the J gene TRBJ2-1; D perhaps matches TRBD2 (6 bases). Trimming took off 5 bases at V and 6 bases at J, with 20 bases between the two ends. The CDR3 contains 16 residues. CDR1 is SGHTA and CDR2 is FQGTGA in the germline V gene. The CDR3 nucleotides are TGTGCCAGCAGCCCGGAGGGGCGATCTGGTCTCAATGAGCAGTTCTTC. Its translation is CASSPEGRSGLNEQFF.

CDR3: CASSLPSTGAYSNQPQHF. For the CDR3, the DNA is TGTGCCAGCAGTCTACCTTCGACAGGGGCCTATAGCAATCAGCCCCAGCATTTT. V gene TRBV28 combines with J gene TRBJ1-5; TRBD1 agrees at 8 bases. CDR1 MDHEN and CDR2 SYDVKM come from the germline V gene. With 5 bases clipped from V and 0 bases from J, the junction kept 12 bases outside the gene matches. This CDR3 comprises 18 residues.

V usage is TRBV18 and J usage is TRBJ1-1, with 9 bases that match TRBD1. CDR3 length: 14 amino acids. V trimming: 9 bases; J trimming: 4 bases; junction bases outside the gene matches: 9. Germline lookup yields CDR1 KGHSH and CDR2 LQKENI. The CDR3 is CASYLRTGVTEAFF. The CDR3 nucleotides are TGTGCCAGTTACCTTAGGACAGGGGTCACTGAAGCTTTCTTT.

A single count supports this clone. The rearrangement uses TRBV2 and TRBJ2-1, with 8 bases lining up with TRBD2. The CDR3 has 14 residues. The germline V gene encodes CDR1 SNHLY and CDR2 FYNNEI. V was clipped by 4 bases and J by 8 bases; unmatched bases: 7. The CDR3 coding sequence is TGTGCCAGCAGTGGGCGGGAGGAGATGGATGAGCAGTTCTTC. The encoded protein is CASSGREEMDEQFF.

The chain links TRBV7-2 to TRBJ2-1; 7 positions agree with TRBD2. The CDR3 extends over 16 amino acids. From germline, CDR1 is SGHTA and CDR2 FQGNSA. Trimming took 0 bases from V and 0 from J; bases not matched to a gene: 2. CDR3 in amino acids: CASSLAGGTSYNEQFF. The CDR3 coding sequence is TGTGCCAGCAGCTTAGCGGGAGGGACCTCCTACAATGAGCAGTTCTTC.

The chain links TRBV11-3 to TRBJ2-1, with 8 bases aligning to TRBD2. CDR1 and CDR2 from the germline V gene are SGHNT and YENEEA. This CDR3 comprises 15 residues. Trimming at V came to 4 bases and at J to 7 bases, leaving 9 bases not matched to a gene. The CDR3 here is CASSSGGDFQNEQFF. The CDR3 DNA sequence: TGTGCCAGCAGCTCGGGAGGGGACTTCCAGAATGAGCAGTTCTTC.

Only a few counts were recorded for this clone. This chain uses TRBV2 with TRBJ2-2; a possible D gene is TRBD1 (5 bases). Germline CDR1 SNHLY, CDR2 FYNNEI. This CDR3 region has 13 residues. Deletions cut 3 bases from V and 5 bases from J, with 7 bases between. Here the CDR3 reads CASSDKGTGELFF. The CDR3 nucleotides read TGTGCCAGCAGTGATAAGGGGACCGGGGAGCTGTTTTTT.

V usage is TRBV2 and J usage is TRBJ2-1; 8 bases agree with TRBD2. Germline CDR1 reads SNHLY; CDR2 reads FYNNEI. This CDR3 comprises 13 residues. The V gene end was trimmed by 7 bases and the J gene end by 4 bases; junction bases not matched to a gene: 3. CDR3 nucleotide sequence: TGTGCCAGCAAAACTAGCGGTTACAATGAGCAGTTCTTC. It codes for CASKTSGYNEQFF.

V is TRBV3-1 (or the pseudogene TRBV3-2) and J is TRBJ2-2; 9 bases agree with TRBD2. There are 19 residues in the CDR3. Trimming took 0 bases from V and 1 from J; bases not matched to a gene: 9. CDR1 LGHDT and CDR2 YNNKEL come from the germline V gene (reference sequence). As DNA, the CDR3 is TGTGCCAGCAGCCAAGATCTAGGGAGCGGGGGGCAGAACACCGGGGAGCTGTTTTTT. This encodes CASSQDLGSGGQNTGELFF.

This clone was seen more than once but under ten times. The gene calls are TRBV4-2 and TRBJ1-6; 7 nucleotides match TRBD1. The CDR3 is 15 amino acids. After removal of 7 bases from V and 5 bases from J, the junction contained 8 bases not matched to a gene. CDR1 LGHNA and CDR2 YNFKEQ come from the germline V gene. Here the CDR3 reads CASKPDRANNSPLHF. In DNA, the CDR3 is TGTGCCAGCAAGCCCGACAGGGCCAATAATTCACCCCTCCACTTT.

This chain uses TRBV3-1 (or the pseudogene TRBV3-2) with TRBJ2-5, with 11 nucleotides matching TRBD2. V lost 5 bases, J lost 5 bases, and 7 bases stayed unmatched. This CDR3 spans 15 amino acids. Germline lookup yields CDR1 LGHDT and CDR2 YNNKEL (reference sequence). The CDR3 sequence: CASSFVVAGGETQYF. The CDR3 DNA sequence: TGTGCCAGCAGCTTTGTAGTAGCGGGAGGGGAGACCCAGTACTTC.

V gene TRBV28 combines with J gene TRBJ1-2; perhaps TRBD1 as D (5 bases). The germline CDR1 and CDR2 sequences are MDHEN and SYDVKM. Trimming took 3 bases from V and 3 from J, leaving 8 bases between them. The CDR3 covers 13 residues. The CDR3 here is CASSFGGDYGYTF. CDR3 coding DNA: TGTGCCAGCAGTTTCGGGGGTGACTATGGCTACACCTTC.

DNA for the CDR3: TGCAGCGCTGTAGGGGAGGGGAGCACAGATACGCAGTATTTT. It encodes CSAVGEGSTDTQYF. The chain is built from TRBV29-1 and TRBJ2-3; 7 positions agree with TRBD2. In germline, CDR1 is SQVTM, CDR2 ANQGSEA. V lost 7 bases, J lost 0 bases, and 7 bases stayed unmatched. The CDR3 consists of 14 residues.

The chain links TRBV6-2 or TRBV6-3 to TRBJ2-7, with no clear D. Germline lookup yields CDR1 MNHEY and CDR2 SVGEGT. Between the trimmed V and J ends, which lost 4 bases and 3 bases, there was a span of 7 bases. CDR3 size: 12 residues. CDR3 nucleotides: TGTGCCAGCAGTTCCCGGGTCTACGAGCAGTACTTC. Encoded protein: CASSSRVYEQYF.

This chain connects TRBV7-9 to TRBJ1-2; 10 bases are shared with TRBD1. The CDR3 is 13 amino acids. Germline V CDR1 and CDR2: SEHNR, FQNEAQ (reference sequence). J lost 5 bases, V lost 6 bases, and 3 bases had no gene match. DNA for the CDR3: TGTGCCAGCAGGGGACAGGGGCTATATGGCTACACCTTC. Residues: CASRGQGLYGYTF.

The V call is TRBV7-2, the J call TRBJ1-3; D possibly corresponds to TRBD1 (6 bases). Germline CDR1 SGHTA, CDR2 FQGNSA. The CDR3 extends over 17 amino acids. V lost 4 bases and J lost 4, with 20 bases in between. The CDR3 nucleotides are TGTGCCAGCAGCTCTACCGCTGGACAGTTCTGGGGAAACACCATATATTTT. This encodes CASSSTAGQFWGNTIYF.

This rearrangement joins TRBV4-2 to TRBJ1-6, with no clear D. Trimming took 2 bases from V and 6 from J, leaving 20 bases between them. The CDR3 runs to 18 residues. Per germline, CDR1 LGHNA and CDR2 YNFKEQ. The CDR3 protein is CASSQSPQRTAINSPLHF. The CDR3 bases are TGTGCCAGCAGCCAATCCCCCCAAAGGACTGCTATTAATTCACCCCTCCACTTT.

To note about this clone: Other DNA sequences in this specimen translate into the identical CDR3. The V and J genes are TRBV18 and TRBJ2-3; tentatively, D is TRBD2 (6 bases). This CDR3 comprises 12 residues. CDR1 is KGHSH and CDR2 is LQKENI in the germline V gene. V lost 5 bases and J lost 3, with 6 bases in between. The CDR3 spells CASSGGTDTQYF. The CDR3 DNA reads TGTGCCAGCTCAGGGGGGACAGATACGCAGTATTTT.

This clone was counted a few times. The chain employs TRBV5-5 and TRBJ1-2; possible D gene TRBD1, 6 bases. CDR3 length equals 15 residues. V was trimmed by 1 base and J by 7 bases, leaving 17 bases between them. Germline lookup yields CDR1 SGHKS and CDR2 YYEKEE (reference sequence). This CDR3 reads CASSLSSQGRGGYTF. CDR3 coding DNA: TGTGCCAGCAGCTTGTCATCGCAGGGGAGAGGTGGCTACACCTTC. The full variable domain, its missing parts supplied by reference TRBV5-5 and TRBJ1-2, is DAGVTQSPTHLIKTRGQQVTLRCSPISGHKSVSWYQQVLGQGPQFIFQYYEKEERGRGNFPDRFSARQFPNYSSELNVNALLLGDSALYLCASSLSSQGRGGYTFGSGTRLTVV.